This section outlines one T cell receptor (beta chain) sequence together with its context. TCRdb's copy holds only in-frame clones and misses some; the assay was immunoSEQ multiplex PCR. This sample carries some 100,000 clones, around 97% of them seen once, and the ten largest clones take approximately 0.031%. These data originate in a study of siplizumab effects on memory and regulatory T cells. The sequencing sample was made of naive CD4+ T cells sorted from blood. The receptor was derived from a human donor in good health.

CDR3 DNA: TGTGCCAGCAGCTTGGCCGGGGTAGGTGTTACCGAGCAGTACTTC. It translates to CASSLAGVGVTEQYF. V gene TRBV5-6 combines with J gene TRBJ2-7; perhaps TRBD2 as D (5 bases). Germline V CDR1 and CDR2: SGHDT, YYEEEE. V was shortened by 0 bases and J by 6 bases, with 16 bases between the two germline ends. The CDR3 is 15 residues long.